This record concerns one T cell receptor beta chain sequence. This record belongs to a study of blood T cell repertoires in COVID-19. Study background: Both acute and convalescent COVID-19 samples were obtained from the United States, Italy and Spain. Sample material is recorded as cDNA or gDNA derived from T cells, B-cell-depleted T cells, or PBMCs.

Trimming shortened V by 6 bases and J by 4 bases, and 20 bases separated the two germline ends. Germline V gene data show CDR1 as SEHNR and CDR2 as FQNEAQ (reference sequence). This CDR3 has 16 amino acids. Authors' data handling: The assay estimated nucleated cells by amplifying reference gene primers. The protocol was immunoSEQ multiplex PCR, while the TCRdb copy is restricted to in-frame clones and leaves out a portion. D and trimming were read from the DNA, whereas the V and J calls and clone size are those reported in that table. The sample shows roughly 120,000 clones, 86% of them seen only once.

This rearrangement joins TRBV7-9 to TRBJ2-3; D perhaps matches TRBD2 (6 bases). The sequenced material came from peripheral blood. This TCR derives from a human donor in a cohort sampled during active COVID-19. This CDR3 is CASRLGGGEHPDTQYF. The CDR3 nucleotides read TGTGCCAGCAGACTGGGCGGCGGGGAACACCCAGATACGCAGTATTTT. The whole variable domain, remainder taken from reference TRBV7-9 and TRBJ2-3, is DTGVSQNPRHKITKRGQNVTFRCDPISEHNRLYWYRQTLGQGPEFLTYFQNEAQLEKSRLLSDRFSAERPKGSFSTLEIQRTEQGDSAMYLCASRLGGGEHPDTQYFGPGTRLTVL.